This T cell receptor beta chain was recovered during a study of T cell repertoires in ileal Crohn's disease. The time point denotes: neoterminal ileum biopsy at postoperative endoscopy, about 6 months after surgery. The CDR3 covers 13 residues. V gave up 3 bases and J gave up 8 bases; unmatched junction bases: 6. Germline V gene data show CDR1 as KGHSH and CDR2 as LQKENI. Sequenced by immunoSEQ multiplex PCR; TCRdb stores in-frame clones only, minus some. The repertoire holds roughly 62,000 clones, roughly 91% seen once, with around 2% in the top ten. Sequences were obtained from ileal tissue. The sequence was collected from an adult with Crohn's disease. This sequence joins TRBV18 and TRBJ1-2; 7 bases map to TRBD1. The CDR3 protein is CASSPTGDRGYTF. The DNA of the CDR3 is TGTGCCAGCTCACCTACAGGGGATCGAGGCTACACCTTC.